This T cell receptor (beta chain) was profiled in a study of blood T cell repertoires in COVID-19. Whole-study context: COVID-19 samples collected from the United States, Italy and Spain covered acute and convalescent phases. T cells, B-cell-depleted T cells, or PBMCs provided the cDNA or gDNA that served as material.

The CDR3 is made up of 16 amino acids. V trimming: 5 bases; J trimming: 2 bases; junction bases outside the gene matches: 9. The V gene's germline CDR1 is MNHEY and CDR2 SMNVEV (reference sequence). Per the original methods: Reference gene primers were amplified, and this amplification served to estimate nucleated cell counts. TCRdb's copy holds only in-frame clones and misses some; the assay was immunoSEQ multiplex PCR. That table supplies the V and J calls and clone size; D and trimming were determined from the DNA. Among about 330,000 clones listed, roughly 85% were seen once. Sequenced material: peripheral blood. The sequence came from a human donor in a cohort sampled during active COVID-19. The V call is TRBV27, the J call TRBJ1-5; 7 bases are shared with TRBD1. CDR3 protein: CASSPRGLWGNQPQHF. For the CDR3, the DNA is TGTGCCAGCAGTCCAAGGGGGCTCTGGGGCAATCAGCCCCAGCATTTT.